Listed here is a single TCR beta chain. The record originates from a study of cytomegalovirus exposure and HLA in healthy donors. Use of 60 Vbeta and 13 Jbeta primers characterized the PCR. Repertoires were generated with immunoSEQ multiplex PCR, while TCRdb's copy carries only in-frame clones and drops some. The data hold under 200,000 clones, with around 80% observed a single time. This TCR was recovered from a woman aged 25 to 39 in good health and CMV-seropositive. Sequencing used PBMCs.

CDR3 nucleotide sequence: TGTGCCAGCAGAACTAGCGGGAGTAATGAGCAGTTCTTC. This gives the protein CASRTSGSNEQFF. The chain recombines TRBV7-2 with TRBJ2-1; TRBD2 agrees at 11 bases. This CDR3 is 13 amino acids long. J gave up 7 bases and V 6 bases, and 2 bases lay outside the gene matches. From germline, CDR1 is SGHTA and CDR2 FQGNSA.